This T cell receptor (beta chain) was recorded in a study of blood T cell repertoires in COVID-19. Turning to the study itself: Spain, Italy and the United States supplied samples that represented acute and convalescent COVID-19. Nucleic acid was either cDNA or gDNA, and it came from T cells, B-cell-depleted T cells, or PBMCs.

Under the authors' procedure: It was from reference gene primer amplification that nucleated cell counts were estimated. Generated by immunoSEQ multiplex PCR, the TCRdb table keeps only in-frame clones and is missing some. V, J and clone size derive from that table, while D and trimming were established from the DNA sequence. The table lists 100,000 to 140,000 clones, almost 85% of them singletons. The CDR3 has 16 amino acids. The ends were cut back, 2 bases at V and 0 bases at J, with 8 bases in the middle. From germline, CDR1 is KGHSH and CDR2 LQKENI. The sample taken for sequencing was peripheral blood. The source is a human donor in a cohort sampled during active COVID-19. This chain links TRBV18 with TRBJ1-6; the D is unclear. The CDR3 DNA sequence: TGTGCCAGCTCACCAAACACCAGCTCCTATAATTCACCCCTCCACTTT. Residues: CASSPNTSSYNSPLHF.